The clone carrying this TCR beta chain has a handful of counts. The antigen is unknown. This sample is drawn from a study of response to subunit inactivated influenza vaccine. Regarding the study as a whole: T cells newly recruited by each seasonal influenza vaccination are few, the authors suggested.

The CDR3 loop spans 15 amino acids. Looked up from germline, CDR1 is SGHAT and CDR2 is FQNNGV. Trimming took off 0 bases at V and 1 base at J, with 9 bases between the two ends. TCRdb re-called the RT-PCR reads through MiXCR, storing one row per CDR3 protein. The sample lists 710,000 or so distinct CDR3 sequences; 15% to 18% were seen once. The TCR sequence derives from a man aged 45-65 years who received an inactivated influenza vaccine. The material was PBMCs from blood, obtained approximately 12 days after vaccination. V gene TRBV11-2 combines with J gene TRBJ1-2, with unresolved D. The CDR3 DNA is TGTGCCAGCAGCTTAGAGGCCCAGAATAACTATGGCTACACCTTC. Amino acid sequence: CASSLEAQNNYGYTF.